Presented here are 20 T cell receptor beta chains from one specimen sequenced in a study of Ad26.COV2.S vaccination and SARS-CoV-2 variants. As for treatment: roughly 20 received Ad26.COV2.S at low or high dose, single or two shots; roughly 5 received placebo; per-sample allocation not given. Collection of the samples took place on day 63 after the first injection of vaccine or placebo. This table comes from immunoSEQ multiplex PCR, and its TCRdb copy is limited to in-frame clones, with some not included. The sample has over 400,000 clones; roughly 90% are singletons. Source: peripheral blood, taken in a trial of Ad26.COV2.S vaccine versus placebo. These TCRs come from a person between 18 and 60 years old who received the Ad26.COV2.S COVID-19 vaccine or a placebo.

The genes are TRBV5-4 and TRBJ2-3; D may correspond to TRBD1 or TRBD2 (6 bases each). The CDR3 spans 13 residues. Trimming cost V 9 bases and J 8 bases, with 19 bases left between them. The germline V gene encodes CDR1 SGHNT and CDR2 YYREEE (reference sequence). In DNA, the CDR3 is TGTGCCACCTTAAAATTGGGGGGCGGTACGCAGTATTTT. Amino acids: CATLKLGGGTQYF.

The chain joins TRBV14 to TRBJ1-5, with D unresolved. V lost 0 bases and J lost 4, with 1 base in between. Germline CDR1 is SGHDN and CDR2 is FVKESK. The CDR3 consists of 12 residues. The CDR3 region is CASSQDNQPQHF. As DNA, the CDR3 is TGTGCCAGCAGCCAAGATAATCAGCCCCAGCATTTT.

This clone turned up a few times. This rearrangement joins TRBV7-8 to TRBJ1-1; a possible D gene is TRBD1 (6 bases). The CDR3 is 14 amino acids. Germline loops: CDR1 SGHVS, CDR2 FQNEAQ. The V end lost 5 bases, the J end lost 0 bases, and 10 bases lay between the germline ends. This CDR3 is CASSRGGMNTEAFF. The CDR3 DNA sequence: TGTGCCAGCAGCCGAGGGGGTATGAACACTGAAGCTTTCTTT.

This clone was observed once. This chain uses TRBV5-6 with TRBJ2-7; 8 positions agree with TRBD1. The V segment lost 4 bases and the J segment 3 bases; nucleotides outside the gene matches: 9. CDR3 length: 15 residues. Germline-derived CDR1 and CDR2 are SGHDT and YYEEEE. CDR3 loop: CASSPTGVKIYEQYF. The CDR3 bases are TGTGCCAGCAGCCCGACAGGGGTCAAAATCTACGAGCAGTACTTC.

The rearrangement joins TRBV2 to TRBJ2-1; the match to TRBD1 covers 7 bases. CDR1 is SNHLY, CDR2 FYNNEI, per germline. V dropped 6 bases and J dropped 3; count of bases not matched to a gene: 5. The CDR3 totals 14 residues. CDR3 bases: TGTGCCAGCAGGGCAGGGGGAATCTACAATGAGCAGTTCTTC. This sequence encodes CASRAGGIYNEQFF.

This sequence joins TRBV27 and TRBJ2-1; 7 bases are a match to TRBD2. Germline V gives CDR1 MNHEY, CDR2 SMNVEV (reference sequence). The CDR3 sequence is 16 residues long. V lost 6 bases, J lost 3 bases, and 11 bases stayed unmatched. CDR3 region: CASSPQTGLYYNEQFF. Here the CDR3 DNA reads TGTGCCAGCAGCCCACAAACGGGACTATACTACAATGAGCAGTTCTTC.

This rearrangement joins TRBV4-3 to TRBJ2-3; perhaps TRBD2 as D (5 bases). Deletions cut 0 bases from V and 3 bases from J, with 13 bases between. This CDR3 comprises 16 residues. Germline V CDR1 and CDR2: LGHNA, YSLEER. The CDR3 DNA reads as TGCGCCAGCAGCCAAGATACGGGGTTTAATACAGATACGCAGTATTTT. Translating gives CASSQDTGFNTDTQYF.

This clone was counted a few times. The rearrangement links TRBV10-3 to TRBJ1-3; D not resolved. CDR3 length equals 15 residues. Trimming removed 6 bases at V and 0 bases at J, with 12 bases between. CDR1 is ENHRY, CDR2 SYGVKD, per germline. The CDR3 nucleotides read TGTGCCATCAGAGATAGGGATAACTCTGGAAACACCATATATTTT. Translation gives CAIRDRDNSGNTIYF.

Regarding this clone: Different DNA sequences within this sample yield the same CDR3. The chain links TRBV7-2 to TRBJ2-3; D is unresolved. This CDR3 region has 13 residues. Germline CDR1 and CDR2: SGHTA and FQGNSA. V was shortened by 0 bases and J by 3 bases, with 4 bases between the two germline ends. CDR3 protein: CASSLAVTDTQYF. The CDR3, as DNA: TGTGCCAGCAGCTTAGCGGTTACAGATACGCAGTATTTT.

The count of this clone is one. This chain connects TRBV7-9 to TRBJ1-1; D uncertain. This CDR3 has 13 residues. Germline CDR1 SEHNR, CDR2 FQNEAQ (reference sequence). V gave up 1 base and J gave up 3 bases, with 6 bases separating them. The CDR3 protein is CASSLGVDTEAFF. In DNA, the CDR3 is TGTGCCAGCAGCTTAGGTGTGGACACTGAAGCTTTCTTT.

This clone has a single count. The chain links TRBV19 to TRBJ2-5; perhaps TRBD2 as D (6 bases). The CDR3 runs 13 residues. From germline, CDR1 is LNHDA and CDR2 SQIVND (reference sequence). Trimming cost V 4 bases and J 4 bases, with 10 bases left between them. The CDR3 reads CASSRVGGETQYF. Here the CDR3 DNA reads TGTGCCAGTAGTAGGGTCGGGGGAGAGACCCAGTACTTC.

The table lists this clone with a few counts. The chain couples TRBV2 to TRBJ1-1, with 7 bases lining up with TRBD1. This CDR3 spans 17 amino acids. The V segment lost 2 bases and the J segment 5 bases; nucleotides outside the gene matches: 14. Germline V gene lookup returns CDR1 SNHLY and CDR2 FYNNEI. The CDR3 is CASSEPAVGGAGTEAFF. The CDR3, as DNA: TGTGCCAGCAGTGAACCCGCGGTAGGGGGCGCAGGAACTGAAGCTTTCTTT. Full variable domain (rest looked up from reference TRBV2 and TRBJ1-1): EPEVTQTPSHQVTQMGQEVILRCVPISNHLYFYWYRQILGQKVEFLVSFYNNEISEKSEIFDDQFSVERPDGSNFTLKIRSTKLEDSAMYFCASSEPAVGGAGTEAFFGQGTRLTVV.

The V call is TRBV12-5, the J call TRBJ2-1, with 13 nucleotides matching TRBD2. This CDR3 spans 17 amino acids. The V segment lost 6 bases and the J segment 8 bases; nucleotides outside the gene matches: 13. Germline CDR1 and CDR2: LGHNT and FRNRAP. CDR3 DNA sequence: TGTGCTAGTGGCTGGAGTCAAACTAGCGGGGGGGCCCATGAGCAGTTCTTC. Translating it yields CASGWSQTSGGAHEQFF.

This rearrangement joins TRBV15 to TRBJ1-1; 7 bases match TRBD1. After removal of 4 bases from V and 3 bases from J, the junction contained 8 bases not matched to a gene. Germline CDR1 and CDR2: LNHNV and YYDKDF (reference sequence). CDR3 length: 15 amino acids. The CDR3 spells CATSKPDQGDTEAFF. In DNA, the CDR3 is TGTGCCACCAGCAAACCCGACCAGGGGGACACTGAAGCTTTCTTT.

The V and J genes are TRBV19 and TRBJ2-3; either TRBD1 or TRBD2 may fit D (5 bases each). The ends were cut back, 5 bases at V and 2 bases at J, with 14 bases in the middle. The CDR3 runs to 15 residues. CDR1 LNHDA and CDR2 SQIVND come from the germline V gene (reference sequence). The CDR3 reads CASSERGDHTDTQYF. CDR3 nucleotides: TGTGCCAGTAGTGAGAGGGGAGACCACACAGATACGCAGTATTTT.

The chain links TRBV30 to TRBJ1-1, with unresolved D. The CDR3 runs 10 residues. Trimming cost V 4 bases and J 7 bases, with 7 bases left between them. Germline V gives CDR1 GTSNPN, CDR2 SVGIG (reference sequence). DNA of the CDR3: TGTGCCTGGATTACCTTTGAAGCTTTCTTT. This codes for CAWITFEAFF.

This sequence joins TRBV27 and TRBJ2-7; D ambiguous. The V end lost 8 bases, the J end lost 13 bases, and 18 bases lay between the germline ends. CDR3 size: 11 residues. Looked up from germline, CDR1 is MNHEY and CDR2 is SMNVEV (reference sequence). The CDR3 DNA follows: TGTGCCAGCGATTCTGGGGTCAGCTCCTACTTC. Its protein is CASDSGVSSYF.

CDR3 loop: CASSLSGTPPQDTQYF. The CDR3, as DNA: TGTGCCAGCAGTCTCTCCGGGACACCACCCCAGGATACGCAGTATTTT. The chain recombines TRBV28 with TRBJ2-3, with D maybe TRBD1 (6 bases). CDR1 and CDR2 (germline): MDHEN, SYDVKM. The CDR3 runs to 16 residues. Deletions cut 5 bases from V and 6 bases from J, with 21 bases between.

The CDR3 here is CASSLVPDTEAFF. As DNA, the CDR3 is TGCGCCAGCAGCTTGGTTCCGGACACTGAAGCTTTCTTT. The chain recombines TRBV5-1 with TRBJ1-1; D gene unclear. V lost 0 bases and J 3 bases, leaving 6 bases between the germline ends. Per the germline V gene, CDR1 is SGHRS and CDR2 is YFSETQ. CDR3 length equals 13 residues.

The chain links TRBV30 to TRBJ1-3; D unclear. Germline CDR1 is GTSNPN and CDR2 is SVGIG (reference sequence). The V end lost 1 base, the J end lost 0 bases, and 7 bases lay between the germline ends. CDR3 length equals 14 residues. The CDR3 here is CAWSAVSSGNTIYF. CDR3 DNA: TGTGCCTGGAGTGCGGTGTCCTCTGGAAACACCATATATTTT.